This is a list of T cell receptor beta chains from one sample in a study of cytomegalovirus exposure and HLA in healthy donors. Measured with immunoSEQ multiplex PCR; TCRdb has only the in-frame clones, and not every one. The repertoire includes about 180,000 clones, roughly 77% of them detected once, and 2% to 2.5% sits in the top ten. Specimen: PBMCs. Receptors were obtained from a woman under 40 in good health and CMV-seropositive. Each CDR3 is given with its conserved first and last residue. A D gene is named only where the DNA matches it firmly. Expanded clones are given a class, and other clones once, few, many or no size at all.

>TRBJ1-2|.|.|TRBV11-2
TGTGCCAGCAGCCTAACGAGCCTCCGGGAGGTCTATGGCTACACCTTC
CASSLTSLREVYGYTF
>TRBJ2-7|TRBD2|.|TRBV30
TGTGCCTGGAGTGTAGTTGGGGGGGGCTACGAGCAGTACTTC
CAWSVVGGGYEQYF
>TRBJ1-6|.|.|TRBV11-2
TGTGCCAGCAGCTTAGATCCAGGCCGTAATTCACCCCTCCACTTT
CASSLDPGRNSPLHF
>TRBJ1-2|.|.|TRBV7-2
TGTGCCAGCAGCTTAGCACAGGAGAACTATGGCTACACCTTC
CASSLAQENYGYTF
>TRBJ2-1|TRBD2|many|TRBV6-1
TGTGCCAGCTACAGCGGGGGGGCGGCGGATGAGCAGTTCTTC
CASYSGGAADEQFF
>TRBJ1-2|TRBD1|.|TRBV29-1
TGCAGCGGAGGGACAGACTATGGCTACACCTTC
CSGGTDYGYTF
>TRBJ1-5|.|.|TRBV2
TGTGCCAGCAGTGACTCTCAGGGTGGCAATCAGCCCCAGCATTTT
CASSDSQGGNQPQHF
>TRBJ1-2|.|.|TRBV6-1
TGTGCCAGCAGTGAAGCGCGAGGTGATGGCTACACCTTC
CASSEARGDGYTF
>TRBJ2-3|.|.|TRBV7-9
TGTGCCAGCAGCTTAGTTCTGAGGCGAGAAGATACGCAGTATTTT
CASSLVLRREDTQYF
>TRBJ1-5|.|.|TRBV28
TGTGCCAGCAGTCGCAGGCGGGGAGTTAGCAATCAGCCCCAGCATTTT
CASSRRRGVSNQPQHF
>TRBJ1-2|TRBD1|few|TRBV7-2
TGTGCCAGCAGCCGACAGGGTTCGGTTGGCTACACCTTC
CASSRQGSVGYTF
>TRBJ1-5|.|.|TRBV27
TGTGCCAGCAGTGGGATCGGACAGAATCAGCCCCAGCATTTT
CASSGIGQNQPQHF
>TRBJ1-1|TRBD1|.|TRBV29-1
TGCAGCGTCATCCCGACAGGGCGTACCGCTGAAGCTTTCTTT
CSVIPTGRTAEAFF
>TRBJ2-3|.|once|TRBV18
TGTGCCAGCTCACCTGAGTCAGATACGCAGTATTTT
CASSPESDTQYF
>TRBJ2-1|TRBD2|few|TRBV9
TGTGCCAGCAGCCCCCTTACTAGCGGCTACAATGAGCAGTTCTTC
CASSPLTSGYNEQFF
>TRBJ1-2|.|.|TRBV6-6
TGTGCCGCCAGCCGGCGGGGCTATGGCTACACCTTC
CAASRRGYGYTF
>TRBJ2-2|TRBD2|.|TRBV19
TGTGCCAGTAGTCTCCTCCTCGGGGGGGGGACCGGGGAGCTGTTTTTT
CASSLLLGGGTGELFF
>TRBJ1-5|.|.|TRBV6-6
TGTGCCAGCAGTTACCATTTCCCCCAGGGGAATCAGCCCCAGCATTTT
CASSYHFPQGNQPQHF
>TRBJ1-5|TRBD1|once|TRBV6-5
TGTGCCAGCAGTTCTGGGACAGGGGGCGAGTGGCCCCAGCATTTT
CASSSGTGGEWPQHF
>TRBJ1-2|.|.|TRBV4-2
TGTGCCAGCAGCCAAGATTCCCCCCTCTTCGGGGGAGGTGGCTACACCTTC
CASSQDSPLFGGGGYTF
>TRBJ2-3|TRBD2|few|TRBV9
TGTGCCAGCAGCTGGACTAGCGGGGGGGTCACAGATACGCAGTATTTT
CASSWTSGGVTDTQYF
>TRBJ2-5|.|.|TRBV28
TGTGCCAGCAGTGGCCAGGCCCAAGAGACCCAGTACTTC
CASSGQAQETQYF
>TRBJ2-1|.|few|TRBV19
TGTGCCAGACGGGGGAGCCGCGATGAGCAGTTCTTC
CARRGSRDEQFF
>TRBJ1-2|TRBD1|.|TRBV6-5
TGTGCCAGCAGAGACGGGACAGCTTTTAACTATGGCTACACCTTC
CASRDGTAFNYGYTF
>TRBJ2-3|TRBD1|.|TRBV6-1
TGTGCCAGCAGTGACCCCACCGGGACAGGGGCGCCAGATACGCAGTATTTT
CASSDPTGTGAPDTQYF
>TRBJ2-1|.|few|TRBV2
TGTGCCAGCAGTACTAGTTGGTCCTACAATGAGCAGTTCTTC
CASSTSWSYNEQFF
>TRBJ2-5|.|.|TRBV11-2
TGTGCCAGCAGCTTAGGCCGTGAGGAGACCCAGTACTTC
CASSLGREETQYF